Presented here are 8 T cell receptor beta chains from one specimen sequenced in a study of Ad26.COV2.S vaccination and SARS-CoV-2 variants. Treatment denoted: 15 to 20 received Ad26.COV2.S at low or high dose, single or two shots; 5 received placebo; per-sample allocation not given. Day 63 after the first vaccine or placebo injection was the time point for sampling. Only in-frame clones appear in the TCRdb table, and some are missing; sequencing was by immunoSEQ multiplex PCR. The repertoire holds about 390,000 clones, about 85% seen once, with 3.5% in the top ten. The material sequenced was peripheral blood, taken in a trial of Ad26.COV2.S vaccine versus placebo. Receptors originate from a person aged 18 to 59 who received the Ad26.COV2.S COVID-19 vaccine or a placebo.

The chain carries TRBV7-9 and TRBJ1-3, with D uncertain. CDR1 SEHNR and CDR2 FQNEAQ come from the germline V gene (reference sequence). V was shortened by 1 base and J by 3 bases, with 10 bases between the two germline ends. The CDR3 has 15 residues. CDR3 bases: TGTGCCAGCAGCTTAGGCCGTTCGGGTGGAAACACCATATATTTT. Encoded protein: CASSLGRSGGNTIYF.

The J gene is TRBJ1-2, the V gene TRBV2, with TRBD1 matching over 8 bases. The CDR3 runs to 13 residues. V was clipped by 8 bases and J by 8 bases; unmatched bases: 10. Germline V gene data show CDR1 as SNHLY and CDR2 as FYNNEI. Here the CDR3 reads CASGYYRGDGYTF. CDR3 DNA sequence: TGTGCCAGCGGATATTACAGGGGGGACGGCTACACCTTC.

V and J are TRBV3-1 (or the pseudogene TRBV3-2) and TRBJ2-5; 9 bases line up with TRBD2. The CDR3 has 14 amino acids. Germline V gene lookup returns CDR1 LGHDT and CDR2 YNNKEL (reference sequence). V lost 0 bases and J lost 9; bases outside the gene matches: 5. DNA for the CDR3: TGTGCCAGCAGCCAAGATGCAGCGGGGGGTGCCCAGTACTTC. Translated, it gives CASSQDAAGGAQYF.

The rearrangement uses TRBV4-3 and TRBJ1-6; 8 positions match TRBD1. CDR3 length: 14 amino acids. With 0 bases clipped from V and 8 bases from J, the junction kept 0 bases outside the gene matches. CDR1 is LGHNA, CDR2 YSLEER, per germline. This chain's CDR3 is CASSQEQGDSPLHF. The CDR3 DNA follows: TGCGCCAGCAGCCAAGAACAGGGGGATTCACCCCTCCACTTT.

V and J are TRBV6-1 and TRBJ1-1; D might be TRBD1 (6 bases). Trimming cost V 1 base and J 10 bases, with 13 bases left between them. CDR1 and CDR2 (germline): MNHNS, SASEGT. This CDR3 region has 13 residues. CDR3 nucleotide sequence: TGTGCCAGCAGTGAAGGTTTGCAGGGGCGAGCTTTCTTT. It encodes CASSEGLQGRAFF.

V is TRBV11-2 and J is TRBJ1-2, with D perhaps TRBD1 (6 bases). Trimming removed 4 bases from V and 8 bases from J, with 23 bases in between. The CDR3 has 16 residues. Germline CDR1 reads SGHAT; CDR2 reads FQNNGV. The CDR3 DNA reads TGTGCCAGCAGCTCCATAACCCGAACAGGGCGTCGAGGCTACACCTTC. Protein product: CASSSITRTGRRGYTF.

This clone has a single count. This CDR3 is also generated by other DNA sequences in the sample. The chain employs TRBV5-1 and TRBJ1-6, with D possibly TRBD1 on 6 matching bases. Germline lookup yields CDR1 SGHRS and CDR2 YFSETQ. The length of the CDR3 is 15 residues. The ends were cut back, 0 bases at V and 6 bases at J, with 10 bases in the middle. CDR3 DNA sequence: TGCGCCAGCAGCTTGGAGGGGGTCGGTAATTCACCCCTCCACTTT. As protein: CASSLEGVGNSPLHF.

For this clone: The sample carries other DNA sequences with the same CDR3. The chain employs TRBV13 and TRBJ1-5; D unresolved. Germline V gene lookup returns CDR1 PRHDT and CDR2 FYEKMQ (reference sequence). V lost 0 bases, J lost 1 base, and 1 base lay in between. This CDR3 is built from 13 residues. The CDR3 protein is CASSLGSNQPQHF. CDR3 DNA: TGTGCCAGCAGCTTAGGAAGCAATCAGCCCCAGCATTTT.